The 20 T cell receptor beta chains reported below all come from one sample, sequenced in a study of shared clonotypes between healthy human individuals. TCRdb's table, derived via immunoSEQ multiplex PCR, lists solely in-frame clones and lacks some. Among about 2 million clones, about 95% were seen once, and the ten largest hold around 1%. Only CD45RO-negative cells positively selected for CCR7 counted as naive CD8 cells, so terminally differentiated effector memory CD45RA+ cells were excluded. The sample was naive CD8+ T cells sorted from blood. Every receptor here comes from a man between 18 and 29 years old in good health.

The V and J genes are TRBV30 and TRBJ2-7; D uncertain. V gave up 2 bases and J gave up 6 bases, with 11 bases separating them. Germline V gene lookup returns CDR1 GTSNPN and CDR2 SVGIG (reference sequence). There are 12 residues in the CDR3. The CDR3 protein is CAWSSLAPEQYF. CDR3 DNA sequence: TGTGCCTGGAGTAGTCTGGCCCCCGAGCAGTACTTC. The full variable domain, with the rest looked up from reference TRBV30 and TRBJ2-7, is SQTIHQWPATLVQPVGSPLSLECTVEGTSNPNLYWYRQAAGRGLQLLFYSVGIGQISSEVPQNLSASRPQDRQFILSSKKLLLSDSGFYLCAWSSLAPEQYFGPGTRLTVT.

This clone was counted a single time. Other DNA sequences of this sample code for an identical CDR3. The chain joins TRBV6-6 to TRBJ1-1; perhaps TRBD1 as D (6 bases). The CDR3 loop spans 12 amino acids. Trimming took off 5 bases at V and 8 bases at J, with 12 bases between the two ends. In germline, CDR1 is MNHNY, CDR2 SVGAGI (reference sequence). The CDR3 sequence: CASSPSGTEAFF. In nucleotides, the CDR3 is TGTGCCAGCAGTCCTTCGGGGACAGAAGCTTTCTTT.

The chain couples TRBV5-1 to TRBJ2-5; TRBD2 matches 9 bases. Germline V CDR1 and CDR2: SGHRS, YFSETQ. The CDR3 consists of 15 residues. Trimming took 1 base from V and 4 from J; bases not matched to a gene: 5. The CDR3 bases are TGCGCCAGCAGCTTGTCAGCGGGGGGCCCAGAGACCCAGTACTTC. Translation gives CASSLSAGGPETQYF.

On this clone: Different DNA sequences within this sample yield the same CDR3. This rearrangement joins TRBV9 to TRBJ2-2, with D unresolved. V was clipped by 3 bases and J by 1 base, with 4 bases between them. CDR1 is SGDLS and CDR2 is YYNGEE in the germline V gene. The CDR3 contains 13 residues. The CDR3 DNA reads as TGTGCCAGCAGCGGAGAGAACACCGGGGAGCTGTTTTTT. Protein sequence: CASSGENTGELFF.

The CDR3 bases are TGTGCCAGCAGTGTCCAAGTGGCCTACAATGAGCAGTTCTTC. Encoded protein: CASSVQVAYNEQFF. This rearrangement joins TRBV2 to TRBJ2-1; no reliable D call. This CDR3 contains 14 residues. Germline CDR1 SNHLY, CDR2 FYNNEI. V was clipped by 4 bases and J by 2 bases, with 9 bases between them. Combining the CDR3 with reference TRBV2 and TRBJ2-1 gives the whole variable domain EPEVTQTPSHQVTQMGQEVILRCVPISNHLYFYWYRQILGQKVEFLVSFYNNEISEKSEIFDDQFSVERPDGSNFTLKIRSTKLEDSAMYFCASSVQVAYNEQFFGPGTRLTVL.

The V gene is TRBV5-8, the J gene TRBJ1-2; 9 bases are shared with TRBD1. V lost 4 bases and J lost 7; bases outside the gene matches: 2. From germline, CDR1 is SGHTS and CDR2 YDEGEE. The CDR3 loop spans 12 amino acids. For the CDR3, the DNA is TGTGCCAGCAGCCAGGACAGGGGTGGCTACACCTTC. This translates into CASSQDRGGYTF.

The chain is built from TRBV13 and TRBJ2-6, with D perhaps TRBD2 (5 bases). The length of the CDR3 is 16 residues. In germline, CDR1 is PRHDT, CDR2 FYEKMQ (reference sequence). V was shortened by 5 bases and J by 0 bases, with 11 bases between the two germline ends. The CDR3 loop is CASSPGGSSGANVLTF. The CDR3 DNA follows: TGTGCCAGCAGCCCCGGTGGGAGCTCTGGGGCCAACGTCCTGACTTTC. The entire variable domain, with the rest obtained from reference TRBV13 and TRBJ2-6, is as follows: AAGVIQSPRHLIKEKRETATLKCYPIPRHDTVYWYQQGPGQDPQFLISFYEKMQSDKGSIPDRFSAQQFSDYHSELNMSSLELGDSALYFCASSPGGSSGANVLTFGAGSRLTVL.

The chain combines TRBV2 with TRBJ1-1; D uncertain. CDR1 and CDR2 (germline): SNHLY, FYNNEI. Trimming removed 6 bases at V and 5 bases at J, with 10 bases between. CDR3 length: 12 amino acids. This CDR3 is CASRHGGTEAFF. For the CDR3, the DNA is TGTGCCAGCAGACACGGAGGGACTGAAGCTTTCTTT.

A note on this clone: This sample includes further DNA sequences coding for the same CDR3. This chain joins TRBV27 and TRBJ2-7, with D maybe TRBD1 (6 bases). This CDR3 is built from 14 residues. Germline V gives CDR1 MNHEY, CDR2 SMNVEV (reference sequence). V shed 2 bases and J shed 2 bases, with 10 bases lying between them. DNA for the CDR3: TGTGCCAGCAGTTTAAAAGGGGGTACCTACGAGCAGTACTTC. It codes for CASSLKGGTYEQYF.

The chain employs TRBV27 and TRBJ2-7, with 9 bases identical to TRBD2. From germline, CDR1 is MNHEY and CDR2 SMNVEV (reference sequence). The J segment lost 2 bases and the V segment lost 4 bases, leaving 6 bases of the junction unmatched. This CDR3 comprises 15 residues. The CDR3: CASSSVSGGTYEQYF. In DNA, the CDR3 is TGTGCCAGCAGTTCCGTGAGCGGGGGGACCTACGAGCAGTACTTC.

This chain connects TRBV2 to TRBJ2-2; TRBD2 agrees at 8 bases. Germline CDR1 SNHLY, CDR2 FYNNEI. CDR3 length: 18 residues. Trimming at V came to 0 bases and at J to 0 bases, leaving 6 bases not matched to a gene. CDR3 in amino acids: CASSEALWREANTGELFF. CDR3 nucleotide sequence: TGTGCCAGCAGTGAAGCGTTATGGCGGGAGGCGAACACCGGGGAGCTGTTTTTT.

The chain couples TRBV14 to TRBJ1-2; 9 positions agree with TRBD1. Germline CDR1 SGHDN, CDR2 FVKESK. Trimming removed 0 bases from V and 5 bases from J; junction bases left unmatched: 22. The CDR3 runs 21 residues. The CDR3 nucleotides read TGTGCCAGCAGCCAAGATCCGATGGGACAGGGTTACTCCCCCCCATCTTATGGCTACACCTTC. This codes for CASSQDPMGQGYSPPSYGYTF.

The V gene is TRBV30, the J gene TRBJ1-4; no firm D call. Germline CDR1 reads GTSNPN; CDR2 reads SVGIG (reference sequence). V was trimmed by 0 bases and J by 5 bases, leaving 10 bases between them. The CDR3 is 14 residues long. The CDR3 is CAWSVLSLNEKLFF. In DNA form, the CDR3 reads TGTGCCTGGAGTGTACTCAGTTTGAATGAAAAACTGTTTTTT.

The genes are TRBV2 and TRBJ2-5; 7 bases agree with TRBD1. The CDR3 length is 13 residues. Looked up from germline, CDR1 is SNHLY and CDR2 is FYNNEI. Trimming cost V 5 bases and J 3 bases; bases outside gene matches: 3. The CDR3 is CASSSGTEETQYF. In DNA form, the CDR3 reads TGTGCCAGCAGTTCCGGGACAGAAGAGACCCAGTACTTC.

This chain uses TRBV30 with TRBJ2-2; D is uncertain. The CDR3 sequence is 10 residues long. Germline CDR1 reads GTSNPN; CDR2 reads SVGIG (reference sequence). The V gene lost 5 bases and the J gene lost 9 bases, with 7 bases spanning the gap. CDR3 sequence reads: CAWGVRELFF. CDR3 bases: TGTGCCTGGGGGGTCAGGGAGCTGTTTTTT.

V is TRBV7-9 and J is TRBJ2-3; possibly TRBD1 for D (5 bases). The CDR3 length is 15 residues. Germline assignment: CDR1 SEHNR and CDR2 FQNEAQ (reference sequence). With 3 bases removed from V and 2 bases from J, the gap between germline ends came to 12 bases. The CDR3 is CASSFTTGHTDTQYF. The CDR3 DNA follows: TGTGCCAGCAGCTTTACTACAGGACACACAGATACGCAGTATTTT.

The chain has TRBV11-2 and TRBJ2-2; no clear D. The CDR3 is 15 amino acids. The germline gives CDR1 SGHAT, CDR2 FQNNGV. V was cut by 0 bases and J by 6 bases, with 11 bases left in between. DNA of the CDR3: TGTGCCAGCAGCTTAGATCATCAGCTAGCCGGGGAGCTGTTTTTT. Residues: CASSLDHQLAGELFF.

The genes are TRBV27 and TRBJ2-4; D could derive from TRBD1 or TRBD2 (6 bases each). The CDR3 spans 13 residues. Germline lookup yields CDR1 MNHEY and CDR2 SMNVEV (reference sequence). V dropped 5 bases and J dropped 7 bases, with 12 bases sitting between them. The CDR3, as DNA: TGTGCCAGCAGTGAGGGGGGCAAGAACATTCAGTACTTC. It codes for CASSEGGKNIQYF.

The CDR3 DNA is TGCGCCAGCAGCCTCTCCCCTGGACATGGAGGCAATGAGCAGTTCTTC. Encoded protein: CASSLSPGHGGNEQFF. The J gene is TRBJ2-1, the V gene TRBV4-1; D tentatively fits TRBD1 or TRBD2 (5 bases each). The germline V and J ends were trimmed by 4 bases and 6 bases, with 19 bases remaining between them. This CDR3 comprises 16 residues. Germline CDR1 MGHRA, CDR2 YSYEKL.

The chain joins TRBV29-1 to TRBJ2-7; 10 nucleotides agree with TRBD2. V shed 4 bases, J shed 6 bases, and the junction held 6 bases outside the gene matches. Germline V gene data show CDR1 as SQVTM and CDR2 as ANQGSEA. The CDR3 consists of 13 residues. The CDR3 loop is CSVVVAGGREQYF. For the CDR3, the DNA is TGCAGCGTTGTGGTAGCGGGAGGACGCGAGCAGTACTTC.